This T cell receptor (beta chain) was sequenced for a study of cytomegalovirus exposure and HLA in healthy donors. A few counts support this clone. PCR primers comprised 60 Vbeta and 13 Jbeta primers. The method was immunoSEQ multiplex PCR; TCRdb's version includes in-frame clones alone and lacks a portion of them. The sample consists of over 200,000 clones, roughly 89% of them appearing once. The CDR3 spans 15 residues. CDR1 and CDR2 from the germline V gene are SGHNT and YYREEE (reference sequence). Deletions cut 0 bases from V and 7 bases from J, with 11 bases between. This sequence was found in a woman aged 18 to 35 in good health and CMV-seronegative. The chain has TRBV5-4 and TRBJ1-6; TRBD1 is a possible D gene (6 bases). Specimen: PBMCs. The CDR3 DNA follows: TGTGCCAGCAGCTTGGCTGACAGGCGGAATTCACCCCTCCACTTT. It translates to CASSLADRRNSPLHF.